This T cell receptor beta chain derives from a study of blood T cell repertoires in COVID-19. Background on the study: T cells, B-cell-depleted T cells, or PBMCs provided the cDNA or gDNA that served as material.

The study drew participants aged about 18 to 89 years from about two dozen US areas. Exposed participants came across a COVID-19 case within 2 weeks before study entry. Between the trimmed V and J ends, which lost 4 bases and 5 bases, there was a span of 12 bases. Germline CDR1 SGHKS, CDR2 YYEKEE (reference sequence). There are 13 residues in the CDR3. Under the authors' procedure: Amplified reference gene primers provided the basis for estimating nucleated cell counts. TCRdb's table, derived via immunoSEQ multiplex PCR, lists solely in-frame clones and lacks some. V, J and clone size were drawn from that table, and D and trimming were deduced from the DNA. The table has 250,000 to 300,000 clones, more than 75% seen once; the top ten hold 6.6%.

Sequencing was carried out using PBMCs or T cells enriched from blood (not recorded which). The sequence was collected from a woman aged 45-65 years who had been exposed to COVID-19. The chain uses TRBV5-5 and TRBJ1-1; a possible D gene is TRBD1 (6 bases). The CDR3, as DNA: TGTGCCAGCAGCCCCACAGGGCTTACTGAAGCTTTCTTT. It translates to CASSPTGLTEAFF.